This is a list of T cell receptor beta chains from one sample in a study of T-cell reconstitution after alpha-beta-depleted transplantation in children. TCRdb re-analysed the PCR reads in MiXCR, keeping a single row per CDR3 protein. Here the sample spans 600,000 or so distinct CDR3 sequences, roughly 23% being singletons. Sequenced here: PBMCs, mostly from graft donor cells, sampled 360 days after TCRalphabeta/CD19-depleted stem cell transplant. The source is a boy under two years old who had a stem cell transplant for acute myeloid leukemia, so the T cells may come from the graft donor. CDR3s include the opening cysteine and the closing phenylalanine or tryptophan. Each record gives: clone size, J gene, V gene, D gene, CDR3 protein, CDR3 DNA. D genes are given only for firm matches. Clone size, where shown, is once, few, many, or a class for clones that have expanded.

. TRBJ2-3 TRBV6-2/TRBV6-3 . CASREGIDTQYF TGTGCCAGCAGGGAAGGGATAGATACGCAGTATTTT
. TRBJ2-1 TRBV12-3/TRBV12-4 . CASSLPLGVSYDEQFF TGTGCCAGCAGTTTACCCCTGGGCGTCTCCTACGATGAGCAGTTCTTC
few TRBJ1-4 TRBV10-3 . CAISESHPTIRQGQEKLFF TGTGCCATCAGTGAGTCGCACCCGACCATCCGCCAGGGACAAGAAAAACTGTTTTTT
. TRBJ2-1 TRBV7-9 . CASTLGDF TGTGCCAGCACCCTCGGAGATTTC
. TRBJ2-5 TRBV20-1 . CSAPPTSTPETQYF TGCAGTGCGCCACCCACTAGTACACCAGAGACCCAGTACTTC
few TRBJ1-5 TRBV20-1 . CSAGWIYQPQHF TGCAGTGCTGGATGGATTTATCAGCCCCAGCATTTT
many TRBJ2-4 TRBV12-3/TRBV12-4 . CASSHLFAKNIQYF TGTGCCAGCAGCCACCTCTTTGCCAAAAACATTCAGTACTTC
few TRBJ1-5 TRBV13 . CASSPGRDQPQHF TGTGCCAGCAGCCCCGGGAGGGATCAGCCCCAGCATTTT
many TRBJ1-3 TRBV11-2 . CASSLNGQRIGNTIYF TGTGCCAGCAGCTTGAACGGACAGAGAATTGGAAACACCATATATTTT
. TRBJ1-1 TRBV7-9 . CASSSFGGEAFF TGTGCCAGCAGCTCATTCGGGGGTGAAGCTTTCTTT
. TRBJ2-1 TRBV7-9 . CASVSPGESSYNEQFF TGTGCCAGCGTCAGCCCAGGGGAATCCTCCTACAATGAGCAGTTCTTC
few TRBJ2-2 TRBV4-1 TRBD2 CASSYWTSSNTGELFF TGCGCCAGCAGCTACTGGACTAGCTCGAACACCGGGGAGCTGTTTTTT
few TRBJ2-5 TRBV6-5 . CATRGGEETQYF TGTGCAACCAGGGGGGGCGAAGAGACCCAGTACTTC
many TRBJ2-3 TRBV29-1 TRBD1 CSVEGDRGVGTDTQYF TGCAGCGTTGAGGGGGACAGGGGAGTGGGCACAGATACGCAGTATTTT
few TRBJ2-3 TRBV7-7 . CATGPSGVSTDTQYF TGTGCCACCGGCCCCAGCGGTGTAAGCACAGATACGCAGTATTTT
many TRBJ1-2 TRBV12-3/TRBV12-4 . CASSSPVRVGYTF TGTGCCAGCAGTTCCCCTGTGAGGGTAGGCTACACCTTC
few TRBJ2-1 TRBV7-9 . CASSLEDGGDEQFF TGTGCCAGCAGCTTAGAGGACGGGGGCGATGAGCAGTTCTTC
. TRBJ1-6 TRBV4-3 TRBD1 CASSQSTGSSYNSPLHF TGCGCCAGCAGCCAATCGACAGGGAGCTCCTATAATTCACCCCTCCACTTT
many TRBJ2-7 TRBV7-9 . CASSLREDQLQYF TGTGCCAGCAGCTTAAGGGAGGACCAGTTGCAGTACTTC
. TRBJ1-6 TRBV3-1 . CASTLGQLWSPLHF TGTGCCAGCACCTTAGGCCAGCTATGGTCACCCCTCCACTTT
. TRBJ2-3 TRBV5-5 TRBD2 CASSGRTSGDTQYF TGTGCCAGCAGCGGGAGGACTAGCGGAGATACGCAGTATTTT
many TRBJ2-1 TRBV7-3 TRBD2 CASSLKALGGGALNEQFF TGTGCCAGCAGCTTAAAGGCCCTTGGCGGGGGGGCCTTGAATGAGCAGTTCTTC
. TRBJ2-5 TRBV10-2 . CATWSAFTGETQYF TGCGCCACCTGGTCTGCATTTACGGGAGAGACCCAGTACTTC
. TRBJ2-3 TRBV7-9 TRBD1 CASSRQGLGTDTQYF TGTGCCAGCAGCCGACAGGGGTTGGGCACAGATACGCAGTATTTT
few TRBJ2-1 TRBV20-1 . CSARDDRLGRYNEQFF TGCAGTGCTAGAGATGACAGGCTGGGGAGATACAATGAGCAGTTCTTC
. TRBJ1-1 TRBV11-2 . CASSLDDGFEAFF TGTGCCAGCAGCTTAGACGACGGATTCGAAGCTTTCTTT
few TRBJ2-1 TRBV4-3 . CASSQDWAGQIRSSYNEQFF TGCGCCAGCAGCCAAGATTGGGCAGGACAAATCAGGAGCTCCTACAATGAGCAGTTCTTC
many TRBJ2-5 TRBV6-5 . CASSYSGQGRTQYF TGTGCCAGCAGTTACTCTGGGCAGGGAAGGACCCAGTACTTC
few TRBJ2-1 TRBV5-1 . CASSLSGPSSYNEQFF TGCGCCAGCAGCTTGTCAGGGCCTAGCTCCTACAATGAGCAGTTCTTC
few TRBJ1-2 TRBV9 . CASSDGSWQSYGYTF TGTGCCAGCAGCGACGGGTCGTGGCAAAGCTATGGCTACACCTTC
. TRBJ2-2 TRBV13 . CASSFPSAGTGELFF TGTGCCAGCAGCTTCCCATCCGCTGGGACCGGGGAGCTGTTTTTT
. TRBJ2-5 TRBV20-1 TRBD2 CSALAGIGKKTQYF TGCAGTGCCCTAGCGGGGATAGGTAAAAAGACCCAGTACTTC
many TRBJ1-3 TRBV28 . CASRSPGNTIYF TGTGCCAGCAGAAGTCCCGGAAACACCATATATTTT
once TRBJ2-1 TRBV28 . CASSLHSGKYNEQFF TGTGCCAGCAGTTTACATAGCGGAAAATACAATGAGCAGTTCTTC
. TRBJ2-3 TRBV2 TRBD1 CASSYSGTGMLDTQYF TGTGCCAGCAGCTATTCCGGGACAGGGATGTTAGATACGCAGTATTTT
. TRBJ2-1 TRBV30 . CAWSQGGLPHNEQFF TGTGCCTGGAGTCAAGGGGGGTTGCCACACAATGAGCAGTTCTTC
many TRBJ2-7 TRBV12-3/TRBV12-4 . CASKSTGSYEQYF TGTGCCAGCAAGTCTACAGGGTCTTACGAGCAGTACTTC
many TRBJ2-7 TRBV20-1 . CSAIEGREVYEQYF TGCAGTGCTATTGAAGGCAGGGAGGTCTACGAGCAGTACTTC
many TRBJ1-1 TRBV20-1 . CSARDNTAFF TGCAGTGCTAGAGATAATACAGCTTTCTTT